These 11 T cell receptor beta chains originate from one sample sequenced in a study of blood T cell repertoires in COVID-19. TCRdb's copy holds only in-frame clones and misses some; the assay was immunoSEQ multiplex PCR. This sample has around 70,000 clones, with 80% to 90% found just once. The specimen sequenced was peripheral blood. These TCRs come from a woman in her 70s with acute or convalescent COVID-19.

The J gene is TRBJ1-4, the V gene TRBV7-9, with 10 bases aligning to TRBD1. The J segment lost 5 bases and the V segment lost 5 bases, leaving 2 bases of the junction unmatched. The CDR3 contains 14 residues. Germline V CDR1 and CDR2: SEHNR, FQNEAQ (reference sequence). The CDR3 is CASSRTGGNEKLFF. The DNA for the CDR3 is TGTGCCAGCAGCAGGACAGGGGGGAATGAAAAACTGTTTTTT.

This clone was recorded only once. V usage is TRBV28 and J usage is TRBJ2-7; D is possibly TRBD2 (5 bases). This CDR3 contains 16 residues. The V end was cut by 6 bases, the J end by 6 bases, with 24 bases between. Per the germline V gene, CDR1 is MDHEN and CDR2 is SYDVKM. CDR3 loop: CASSPPRSVQTPEQYF. CDR3 DNA: TGTGCCAGCAGCCCCCCGCGTAGCGTTCAAACCCCCGAGCAGTACTTC.

V is TRBV18 and J is TRBJ2-2; 7 bases agree with TRBD2. The junction had 11 bases not matched to a gene; V was cut back by 3 bases and J by 7 bases. CDR1 KGHSH and CDR2 LQKENI come from the germline V gene. This CDR3 is 16 amino acids long. DNA for the CDR3: TGTGCCAGCTCACCGGTAGGAGGCGGGAGAAACGGGGAGCTGTTTTTT. Its protein is CASSPVGGGRNGELFF.

The CDR3 nucleotides read TGTGCCAGCCGCTCGGGGGGGGGTCGCCCCTACGAGCAGTACTTC. Its translation is CASRSGGGRPYEQYF. The V gene is TRBV7-3, the J gene TRBJ2-7; TRBD2 matches at 8 bases. This CDR3 has 15 amino acids. With 8 bases clipped from V and 2 bases from J, the junction kept 11 bases outside the gene matches. The germline CDR1 and CDR2 sequences are SGHTA and FQGTGA. Full variable domain (rest looked up from reference TRBV7-3 and TRBJ2-7): GAGVSQTPSNKVTEKGKYVELRCDPISGHTALYWYRQSLGQGPEFLIYFQGTGAADDSGLPNDRFFAVRPEGSVSTLKIQRTERGDSAVYLCASRSGGGRPYEQYFGPGTRLTVT.

This sequence joins TRBV6-1 and TRBJ2-3; 13 bases agree with TRBD2. This CDR3 region has 17 residues. J was trimmed by 5 bases and V by 4 bases; bases with no gene match: 9. Germline V CDR1 and CDR2: MNHNS, SASEGT. The CDR3 DNA follows: TGTGCCAGCAGTGGGTTAGGACTAGCGGGAGAGGGAGATACGCAGTATTTT. Translating gives CASSGLGLAGEGDTQYF.

The chain recombines TRBV18 with TRBJ2-7, with D perhaps matching TRBD1 (5 bases). V lost 2 bases to trimming and J lost 6 bases, with 11 bases between them. The CDR3 has 13 amino acids. Germline CDR1 and CDR2: KGHSH and LQKENI. The CDR3 spells CASSPVTAGEQYF. CDR3 bases: TGTGCCAGCTCACCAGTGACAGCTGGCGAGCAGTACTTC.

This sequence joins TRBV5-4 and TRBJ1-1; the D is unclear. CDR3 size: 16 residues. Trimming shortened V by 4 bases and J by 2 bases, and 18 bases separated the two germline ends. CDR1 and CDR2 (germline): SGHNT, YYREEE (reference sequence). This CDR3 reads CASSLPPGGRNTEAFF. In DNA form, the CDR3 reads TGTGCCAGCAGCCTCCCCCCAGGTGGGAGAAACACTGAAGCTTTCTTT.

The chain is built from TRBV10-3 and TRBJ2-5, with TRBD2 matching 14 bases. CDR1 is ENHRY and CDR2 is SYGVKD in the germline V gene. Losses at the gene ends were 10 bases for V and 1 base for J; bases not matched to a gene: 8. The CDR3 is made up of 16 amino acids. This CDR3 is CASGTSGSRIQETQYF. DNA of the CDR3: TGTGCCAGCGGGACTAGCGGGAGTCGGATCCAAGAGACCCAGTACTTC.

The rearrangement uses TRBV7-6 and TRBJ2-5, with 7 bases identical to TRBD2. CDR3 size: 17 residues. Germline values: CDR1 SGHVS, CDR2 FNYEAQ. Unmatched junction bases numbered 17, after V lost 5 bases and J lost 5 bases. CDR3 sequence (DNA): TGTGCCAGCAGCCCCCGCCAGACTAGCATCTCTGGGGAGACCCAGTACTTC. The encoded protein is CASSPRQTSISGETQYF.

The V gene is TRBV10-1, the J gene TRBJ2-3, with D possibly matching TRBD2 (5 bases). Trimming took 3 bases from V and 1 from J, leaving 5 bases between them. CDR1 and CDR2 from the germline V gene are WNHNN and SYGVQD (reference sequence). The CDR3 is 13 residues long. In nucleotides, the CDR3 is TGCGCCAGCAGTGAAGCGGGCACAGATACGCAGTATTTT. This gives the protein CASSEAGTDTQYF.

The rearrangement uses TRBV6-6 and TRBJ2-2; D perhaps matches TRBD2 (6 bases). CDR1 is MNHNY and CDR2 is SVGAGI in the germline V gene (reference sequence). The ends were cut back, 2 bases at V and 2 bases at J, with 9 bases in the middle. This CDR3 contains 15 residues. The CDR3 loop is CASSYPGTNTGELFF. CDR3 sequence (DNA): TGTGCCAGCAGTTACCCCGGGACTAACACCGGGGAGCTGTTTTTT.